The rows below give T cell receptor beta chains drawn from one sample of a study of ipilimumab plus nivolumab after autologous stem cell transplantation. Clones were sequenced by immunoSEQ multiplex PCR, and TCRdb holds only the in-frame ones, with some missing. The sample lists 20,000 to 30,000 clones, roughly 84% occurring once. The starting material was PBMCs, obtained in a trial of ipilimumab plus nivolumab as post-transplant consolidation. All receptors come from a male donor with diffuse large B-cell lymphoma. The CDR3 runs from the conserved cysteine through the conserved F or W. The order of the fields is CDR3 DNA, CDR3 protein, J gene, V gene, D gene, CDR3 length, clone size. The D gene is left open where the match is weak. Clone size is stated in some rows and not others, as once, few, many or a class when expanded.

CDR3 DNA: TGTGCCAGTAGTAGCCCAACAGGGGGTTCGGACACTGAAGCTTTCTTT
CDR3 protein: CASSSPTGGSDTEAFF
J gene: TRBJ1-1
V gene: TRBV19
D gene: TRBD1
CDR3 length: 16
clone size: .

CDR3 DNA: TGTGCCAGCAGCGGGGCCGGGACAGGCGACAATGAGCAGTTCTTC
CDR3 protein: CASSGAGTGDNEQFF
J gene: TRBJ2-1
V gene: TRBV5-6
D gene: TRBD1
CDR3 length: 15
clone size: .

CDR3 DNA: TGTGCCAGCAGTGTTTGGTCTAGCAATCAGCCCCAGCATTTT
CDR3 protein: CASSVWSSNQPQHF
J gene: TRBJ1-5
V gene: TRBV6-1
D gene: .
CDR3 length: 14
clone size: .

CDR3 DNA: TGTGCCAGCAGCTTAGCCGCAGCCCCAGACGGGGAGCTGTTTTTT
CDR3 protein: CASSLAAAPDGELFF
J gene: TRBJ2-2
V gene: TRBV7-8
D gene: .
CDR3 length: 15
clone size: .

CDR3 DNA: TGTGCCAGCAGTTCCGAGTTAGGGGAGACCCAGTACTTC
CDR3 protein: CASSSELGETQYF
J gene: TRBJ2-5
V gene: TRBV6-4
D gene: .
CDR3 length: 13
clone size: .

CDR3 DNA: TGTGCCTGGAGTGCTAGCGGGGGGGTTCAAGAGACCCAGTACTTC
CDR3 protein: CAWSASGGVQETQYF
J gene: TRBJ2-5
V gene: TRBV30
D gene: TRBD2
CDR3 length: 15
clone size: .

CDR3 DNA: TGTGCCAGCAGCTTCGACAGGAACACTGAAGCTTTCTTT
CDR3 protein: CASSFDRNTEAFF
J gene: TRBJ1-1
V gene: TRBV5-4
D gene: .
CDR3 length: 13
clone size: .

CDR3 DNA: TGTGCCAGCAGCTCAGAAGGTCTTAATTCACCCCTCCACTTT
CDR3 protein: CASSSEGLNSPLHF
J gene: TRBJ1-6
V gene: TRBV7-8
D gene: .
CDR3 length: 14
clone size: once

CDR3 DNA: TGTGCCAGCAGCCAAAAAACGGGGGGCTATGGCTACACCTTC
CDR3 protein: CASSQKTGGYGYTF
J gene: TRBJ1-2
V gene: TRBV4-2
D gene: .
CDR3 length: 14
clone size: .

CDR3 DNA: TGTGCCACGCGGAAAAATAGCAATCAGCCCCAGCATTTT
CDR3 protein: CATRKNSNQPQHF
J gene: TRBJ1-5
V gene: TRBV6-6
D gene: .
CDR3 length: 13
clone size: .

CDR3 DNA: TGTGCCAGCAGCCAAGACGAGTTGGCCGCGGGGGGGCAAGAGACCCAGTACTTC
CDR3 protein: CASSQDELAAGGQETQYF
J gene: TRBJ2-5
V gene: TRBV4-2
D gene: TRBD2
CDR3 length: 18
clone size: once

CDR3 DNA: TGTGCCAGCAGTTTATTAAGCACAGATACGCAGTATTTT
CDR3 protein: CASSLLSTDTQYF
J gene: TRBJ2-3
V gene: TRBV27
D gene: .
CDR3 length: 13
clone size: .

CDR3 DNA: TGCGCCAGCAGTGATTTCTTGAATCAGCCCCAGCATTTT
CDR3 protein: CASSDFLNQPQHF
J gene: TRBJ1-5
V gene: TRBV10-2
D gene: .
CDR3 length: 13
clone size: .

CDR3 DNA: TGTGCCAGCAGTCGGGACAGGGCGCAAGAGACCCAGTACTTC
CDR3 protein: CASSRDRAQETQYF
J gene: TRBJ2-5
V gene: TRBV27
D gene: TRBD1
CDR3 length: 14
clone size: .

CDR3 DNA: TGTGCCAGCAGCATTAGAGGACAGGGAAACACAGATACGCAGTATTTT
CDR3 protein: CASSIRGQGNTDTQYF
J gene: TRBJ2-3
V gene: TRBV7-8
D gene: TRBD1
CDR3 length: 16
clone size: few

CDR3 DNA: TGTGCCACCACCTCAGGGGTACAGGCGGAAAATTCACCCCTCCACTTT
CDR3 protein: CATTSGVQAENSPLHF
J gene: TRBJ1-6
V gene: TRBV15
D gene: .
CDR3 length: 16
clone size: .

CDR3 DNA: TGCGCCAGCAGCTTGGGCAGTCCAAGCACAGATACGCAGTATTTT
CDR3 protein: CASSLGSPSTDTQYF
J gene: TRBJ2-3
V gene: TRBV5-1
D gene: .
CDR3 length: 15
clone size: .

CDR3 DNA: TGCGCCAGCAGCTTTTACGGGGGGGAAAGCACAGATACGCAGTATTTT
CDR3 protein: CASSFYGGESTDTQYF
J gene: TRBJ2-3
V gene: TRBV5-1
D gene: TRBD2
CDR3 length: 16
clone size: .

CDR3 DNA: TGCGCCAGCAGTGAGGCCGGCACAGATACGCAGTATTTT
CDR3 protein: CASSEAGTDTQYF
J gene: TRBJ2-3
V gene: TRBV10-1
D gene: .
CDR3 length: 13
clone size: few

CDR3 DNA: TGTGCCTGGAGTCCTCCCCCAAATACGCAGTATTTT
CDR3 protein: CAWSPPPNTQYF
J gene: TRBJ2-3
V gene: TRBV30
D gene: .
CDR3 length: 12
clone size: once

CDR3 DNA: TGCGCCAGCAGGGGTTCCACCGGGGAGCTGTTTTTT
CDR3 protein: CASRGSTGELFF
J gene: TRBJ2-2
V gene: TRBV5-1
D gene: .
CDR3 length: 12
clone size: .

CDR3 DNA: TGTGCCAGCAGCTTATGGGGGCCGGGCGCGGAGCAGTACTTC
CDR3 protein: CASSLWGPGAEQYF
J gene: TRBJ2-5
V gene: TRBV7-3
D gene: .
CDR3 length: 14
clone size: .

CDR3 DNA: TGTGCCAGCAGCTTAGCTCGGGGGACCCAGTACTTC
CDR3 protein: CASSLARGTQYF
J gene: TRBJ2-5
V gene: TRBV13
D gene: .
CDR3 length: 12
clone size: .

CDR3 DNA: TGCGCCAGCAGTCTCCTAGCGGGGGGCCCCACCGCCTACGAGCAGTACTTC
CDR3 protein: CASSLLAGGPTAYEQYF
J gene: TRBJ2-7
V gene: TRBV10-2
D gene: TRBD2
CDR3 length: 17
clone size: .

CDR3 DNA: TGTGCCAGCAGTTGGGGGGGGGCCCCCGGGCCCAATGAGCAGTTCTTC
CDR3 protein: CASSWGGAPGPNEQFF
J gene: TRBJ2-1
V gene: TRBV27
D gene: .
CDR3 length: 16
clone size: .

CDR3 DNA: TGCGCCAGCGCCAGGGAGGGGACCGATTACACTGAAGCTTTCTTT
CDR3 protein: CASAREGTDYTEAFF
J gene: TRBJ1-1
V gene: TRBV5-1
D gene: .
CDR3 length: 15
clone size: .

CDR3 DNA: TGTGCCACCAGCAGAGATGTAGGGGAGAGCTACACCTTC
CDR3 protein: CATSRDVGESYTF
J gene: TRBJ1-2
V gene: TRBV15
D gene: .
CDR3 length: 13
clone size: .

CDR3 DNA: TGTGCCAGCAGTGGAGGACAGGCAGGACCCTACAATGAGCAGTTCTTC
CDR3 protein: CASSGGQAGPYNEQFF
J gene: TRBJ2-1
V gene: TRBV6-6
D gene: TRBD1
CDR3 length: 16
clone size: .

CDR3 DNA: TGTGCCAGCAGTTACTCGCCAGGGATCAACTATGGCTACACCTTC
CDR3 protein: CASSYSPGINYGYTF
J gene: TRBJ1-2
V gene: TRBV6-6
D gene: .
CDR3 length: 15
clone size: few

CDR3 DNA: TGTGCCAGCAGTTCATTCAGGGGGGGCTACGAGCAGTACTTC
CDR3 protein: CASSSFRGGYEQYF
J gene: TRBJ2-7
V gene: TRBV5-4
D gene: .
CDR3 length: 14
clone size: .

CDR3 DNA: TGTGCCAGCTCTTCACACCCGGGGTCCTCCTACGAGCAGTACTTC
CDR3 protein: CASSSHPGSSYEQYF
J gene: TRBJ2-7
V gene: TRBV18
D gene: .
CDR3 length: 15
clone size: few

CDR3 DNA: TGCGCCAGCAGCCAAGAAACAGGGGCCCCTAATTCACCCCTCCACTTT
CDR3 protein: CASSQETGAPNSPLHF
J gene: TRBJ1-6
V gene: TRBV4-1
D gene: TRBD1
CDR3 length: 16
clone size: .

CDR3 DNA: TGTGCCAGCAGGTCCGGGGGGAAGGCTGAAGCTTTCTTT
CDR3 protein: CASRSGGKAEAFF
J gene: TRBJ1-1
V gene: TRBV2
D gene: .
CDR3 length: 13
clone size: .

CDR3 DNA: TGTGCCAGCAGTACCTCAAGGGGACCCTACAATGAGCAGTTCTTC
CDR3 protein: CASSTSRGPYNEQFF
J gene: TRBJ2-1
V gene: TRBV6-5
D gene: .
CDR3 length: 15
clone size: few

CDR3 DNA: TGTGCCAGCAGCCAAGACCCCGGTCTCCAAGGGACCCAGTACTTC
CDR3 protein: CASSQDPGLQGTQYF
J gene: TRBJ2-5
V gene: TRBV14
D gene: .
CDR3 length: 15
clone size: .

CDR3 DNA: TGTGCCAGCAGTTACCGGGCGGGGACCACAGATACGCAGTATTTT
CDR3 protein: CASSYRAGTTDTQYF
J gene: TRBJ2-3
V gene: TRBV6-5
D gene: .
CDR3 length: 15
clone size: .

CDR3 DNA: TGTGCCAGCAGCGCCCAGACTGAAGCTTTCTTT
CDR3 protein: CASSAQTEAFF
J gene: TRBJ1-1
V gene: TRBV9
D gene: .
CDR3 length: 11
clone size: .

CDR3 DNA: TGTGCTAGTGGCGCAGGCCCTCCTGGGGGGGGAAGCTCCTACGAGCAGTACTTC
CDR3 protein: CASGAGPPGGGSSYEQYF
J gene: TRBJ2-7
V gene: TRBV12-5
D gene: TRBD2
CDR3 length: 18
clone size: .

CDR3 DNA: TGTGCCAGTAGTACCCGCCGCGCAGGGGGTCCCTCCTACGAGCAGTACTTC
CDR3 protein: CASSTRRAGGPSYEQYF
J gene: TRBJ2-7
V gene: TRBV19
D gene: TRBD1
CDR3 length: 17
clone size: .

CDR3 DNA: TGTGCCAGCAGCCGACAGGGCGGGTTCACGGATACGCAGTATTTT
CDR3 protein: CASSRQGGFTDTQYF
J gene: TRBJ2-3
V gene: TRBV5-6
D gene: TRBD1
CDR3 length: 15
clone size: once

CDR3 DNA: TGTGCCAGCCGATCCGAGGTCCCCTACGAGCAGTACTTC
CDR3 protein: CASRSEVPYEQYF
J gene: TRBJ2-7
V gene: TRBV6-1
D gene: .
CDR3 length: 13
clone size: once

CDR3 DNA: TGTGCCAGCAGTCGCCGGGACGGACGGGACGAGCAGTACTTC
CDR3 protein: CASSRRDGRDEQYF
J gene: TRBJ2-7
V gene: TRBV6-5
D gene: .
CDR3 length: 14
clone size: .

CDR3 DNA: TGTGCCAGCTCTCCGGACAGGGGAAACACTGAAGCTTTCTTT
CDR3 protein: CASSPDRGNTEAFF
J gene: TRBJ1-1
V gene: TRBV18
D gene: TRBD1
CDR3 length: 14
clone size: .

CDR3 DNA: TGTGCCCGGCGCGGGGGGGACCCAAACTATGGCTACACCTTC
CDR3 protein: CARRGGDPNYGYTF
J gene: TRBJ1-2
V gene: TRBV9
D gene: .
CDR3 length: 14
clone size: once

CDR3 DNA: TGTGCCAGTAGTATAGGCCAGCGGGGGGCTTTAAGGAGCTCCTACAATGAGCAGTTCTTC
CDR3 protein: CASSIGQRGALRSSYNEQFF
J gene: TRBJ2-1
V gene: TRBV19
D gene: TRBD2
CDR3 length: 20
clone size: .

CDR3 DNA: TGTGCCAGCAGTCCGGACAGCCATGGCAATCAGCCCCAGCATTTT
CDR3 protein: CASSPDSHGNQPQHF
J gene: TRBJ1-5
V gene: TRBV6-1
D gene: .
CDR3 length: 15
clone size: .

CDR3 DNA: TGTGCCAGCAGTTCCTTGACAGGGGGCTACACCTTC
CDR3 protein: CASSSLTGGYTF
J gene: TRBJ1-2
V gene: TRBV28
D gene: TRBD1
CDR3 length: 12
clone size: .

CDR3 DNA: TGTGCCAGTAGGTCGGGAAGCCAAGGGACAGATACGCAGTATTTT
CDR3 protein: CASRSGSQGTDTQYF
J gene: TRBJ2-3
V gene: TRBV19
D gene: .
CDR3 length: 15
clone size: .

CDR3 DNA: TGTGCCAGCAGCTTGGTACTAGGGGTCTTGAACACTGAAGCTTTCTTT
CDR3 protein: CASSLVLGVLNTEAFF
J gene: TRBJ1-1
V gene: TRBV5-5
D gene: .
CDR3 length: 16
clone size: once

CDR3 DNA: TGTGCCAGCAGCGTGTCGGGGGGGGATGAGCAGTTCTTC
CDR3 protein: CASSVSGGDEQFF
J gene: TRBJ2-1
V gene: TRBV7-2
D gene: TRBD2
CDR3 length: 13
clone size: .

CDR3 DNA: TGTGCCACCAGCCTCGATCCCAATCAGCCCCAGCATTTT
CDR3 protein: CATSLDPNQPQHF
J gene: TRBJ1-5
V gene: TRBV15
D gene: .
CDR3 length: 13
clone size: few

CDR3 DNA: TGTGCCAGCAAGCCGGGACTCTCTTACGAGCAGTACTTC
CDR3 protein: CASKPGLSYEQYF
J gene: TRBJ2-7
V gene: TRBV6-6
D gene: .
CDR3 length: 13
clone size: .